One and the same sample provided the 32 T cell receptor beta chains below, sequenced in a study of a mutant IDH1 vaccine in newly diagnosed glioma. Noted time point: week 23, last vaccination. Each dose delivered 300 ug of mutant IDH1 20-mer peptide subcutaneously with imiquimod. Their recognized antigens are unknown. Repertoires were generated with immunoSEQ multiplex PCR, while TCRdb's copy carries only in-frame clones and drops some. Here the sample spans about 65,000 clones, more than 75% being singletons. Sequencing was performed on PBMCs, taken from a glioma patient whose treatment included an IDH1 peptide vaccine. The receptors come from a man aged 25-45 years with glioma.

V usage is TRBV19 and J usage is TRBJ1-4, with D hard to call. The germline V gene has CDR1 LNHDA and CDR2 SQIVND (reference sequence). V was cut by 4 bases and J by 4 bases, with 13 bases left in between. This CDR3 comprises 15 residues. CDR3 DNA: TGTGCCAGTAGTACCTCCGGAGCGCTTAATGAAAAACTGTTTTTT. This translates into CASSTSGALNEKLFF.

The chain joins TRBV2 to TRBJ2-1; 7 bases fit TRBD1. CDR1 and CDR2 (germline): SNHLY, FYNNEI. V was clipped by 4 bases and J by 4 bases; unmatched bases: 1. The CDR3 has 13 amino acids. The CDR3 region has the DNA TGTGCCAGCAGTGGACAGGGATACAATGAGCAGTTCTTC. Its translation is CASSGQGYNEQFF.

The chain employs TRBV29-1 and TRBJ2-2; unclear D gene. Germline CDR1 and CDR2: SQVTM and ANQGSEA. CDR3 length: 14 residues. V was clipped by 4 bases and J by 0 bases, with 9 bases between them. DNA of the CDR3: TGCAGCGTTGCCCCAGACACGAACACCGGGGAGCTGTTTTTT. Its translation is CSVAPDTNTGELFF.

V usage is TRBV11-1 and J usage is TRBJ2-5; 7 bases are shared with TRBD2. In germline, CDR1 is SGHAT, CDR2 FQDESV (reference sequence). J was trimmed by 2 bases and V by 1 base; bases with no gene match: 4. The CDR3 contains 15 residues. CDR3 amino acids: CASSLVAGEQETQYF. The CDR3 DNA follows: TGTGCCAGCAGCTTAGTTGCGGGGGAACAAGAGACCCAGTACTTC.

This clone was observed a few times. V gene TRBV2 combines with J gene TRBJ1-1; D gene unclear. The V and J ends lost 7 bases and 4 bases respectively, with 10 bases between them. The V gene's germline CDR1 is SNHLY and CDR2 FYNNEI. CDR3 size: 12 residues. CDR3 nucleotide sequence: TGTGCCAGCATTGGGGATTCCACTGAAGCTTTCTTT. This translates into CASIGDSTEAFF.

This sequence joins TRBV13 and TRBJ2-7, with TRBD2 matching over 7 bases. The CDR3 is 18 residues long. Germline loops: CDR1 PRHDT, CDR2 FYEKMQ (reference sequence). V lost 3 bases to trimming and J lost 1 base; unmatched junction nucleotides: 15. CDR3 amino acids: CASSFDGWESSGSYEQYF. In DNA, the CDR3 is TGTGCCAGCAGCTTCGATGGATGGGAGTCTAGCGGATCCTACGAGCAGTACTTC.

The J gene is TRBJ2-5, the V gene TRBV19, with D perhaps matching TRBD2 (6 bases). Germline V gene sequence: CDR1 LNHDA, CDR2 SQIVND (reference sequence). This CDR3 has 14 residues. The ends were cut back, 6 bases at V and 2 bases at J, with 13 bases in the middle. The CDR3, as DNA: TGTGCCAGTAGCGCGGTGGGGGGACAAGAGACCCAGTACTTC. Its translation: CASSAVGGQETQYF.

This clone was picked up one time. V is TRBV5-1 and J is TRBJ1-2; D unclear. The CDR3 extends over 14 amino acids. The germline V and J ends were trimmed by 0 bases and 2 bases, with 8 bases remaining between them. CDR1 and CDR2 (germline): SGHRS, YFSETQ. CDR3 amino acids: CASSLDLLNYGYTF. CDR3 sequence (DNA): TGCGCCAGCAGCTTGGATCTACTAAACTATGGCTACACCTTC.

This chain connects TRBV5-1 to TRBJ1-6; D possibly corresponds to TRBD1 (6 bases). CDR1 SGHRS and CDR2 YFSETQ come from the germline V gene. V was trimmed by 0 bases and J by 8 bases, leaving 9 bases between them. The CDR3 is 14 residues long. The chain's CDR3 is CASSLGQVDSPLHF. In DNA, the CDR3 is TGCGCCAGCAGCTTGGGACAGGTCGATTCACCCCTCCACTTT.

The chain recombines TRBV4-1 with TRBJ2-7; 7 positions match TRBD1. The CDR3 spans 15 residues. Looked up from germline, CDR1 is MGHRA and CDR2 is YSYEKL. V gave up 3 bases and J gave up 3 bases; unmatched junction bases: 8. CDR3 in amino acids: CASSHYEGANYEQYF. The CDR3 bases are TGCGCCAGCAGCCATTATGAGGGGGCGAACTACGAGCAGTACTTC.

This chain connects TRBV25-1 to TRBJ2-7; weak D call: TRBD2 (5 bases). The CDR3 is made up of 13 amino acids. Per germline, CDR1 MGHDK and CDR2 SYGVNS. The V end was cut by 5 bases, the J end by 0 bases, with 8 bases between. Written as DNA, the CDR3 is TGTGCCAGCAGTCGGAGGATCTCCTACGAGCAGTACTTC. It encodes CASSRRISYEQYF.

This chain connects TRBV5-1 to TRBJ1-2; 7 positions match TRBD1. There are 13 residues in the CDR3. The V segment lost 5 bases and the J segment 4 bases; nucleotides outside the gene matches: 5. Germline V gene data show CDR1 as SGHRS and CDR2 as YFSETQ. The CDR3 DNA sequence: TGCGCCAGCAGTCCCGGGACAGCCTATGGCTACACCTTC. Its protein is CASSPGTAYGYTF.

The chain employs TRBV5-1 and TRBJ1-2, with 7 bases fitting TRBD1. Germline V gene sequence: CDR1 SGHRS, CDR2 YFSETQ. After removal of 0 bases from V and 5 bases from J, the junction contained 1 base not matched to a gene. CDR3 length: 13 residues. CDR3 nucleotides: TGCGCCAGCAGCTTGGCCAGGGGGTATGGCTACACCTTC. Amino acid sequence: CASSLARGYGYTF. Using reference TRBV5-1 and TRBJ1-2 for the parts outside the CDR3, the full variable domain is KAGVTQTPRYLIKTRGQQVTLSCSPISGHRSVSWYQQTPGQGLQFLFEYFSETQRNKGNFPGRFSGRQFSNSRSEMNVSTLELGDSALYLCASSLARGYGYTFGSGTRLTVV.

The chain recombines TRBV4-1 with TRBJ2-5, with D hard to call. Looked up from germline, CDR1 is MGHRA and CDR2 is YSYEKL. The CDR3 is 19 residues long. Trimming shortened V by 1 base and J by 5 bases, and 26 bases separated the two germline ends. The CDR3 DNA sequence: TGCGCCAGCAGCCAAGTTGTTTTAGGTAGTTCCCCTCTGAGGGAGACCCAGTACTTC. Amino acids: CASSQVVLGSSPLRETQYF.

This chain connects TRBV5-1 to TRBJ1-4, with D perhaps matching TRBD1 (5 bases). The CDR3 length is 15 residues. The ends were cut back, 4 bases at V and 3 bases at J, with 13 bases in the middle. The germline gives CDR1 SGHRS, CDR2 YFSETQ. The CDR3 here is CASSLPTAANEKLFF. The CDR3 nucleotides read TGCGCCAGCAGCCTACCGACAGCCGCTAATGAAAAACTGTTTTTT.

The chain carries TRBV5-1 and TRBJ1-6; TRBD1 is a possible D gene (5 bases). CDR1 SGHRS and CDR2 YFSETQ come from the germline V gene. V lost 4 bases to trimming and J lost 6 bases, with 11 bases between them. The length of the CDR3 is 14 residues. The chain's CDR3 is CASSAGDGNSPLHF. For the CDR3, the DNA is TGCGCCAGCAGCGCCGGGGACGGTAATTCACCCCTCCACTTT.

The chain carries TRBV6-6 and TRBJ1-1; D remains unclear. The CDR3 is 11 amino acids. V lost 2 bases and J 3 bases, leaving 1 base between the germline ends. Germline V gene lookup returns CDR1 MNHNY and CDR2 SVGAGI (reference sequence). The CDR3 spells CASSYHTEAFF. CDR3 DNA: TGTGCCAGCAGTTACCACACTGAAGCTTTCTTT.

The chain employs TRBV10-2 and TRBJ2-7, with 10 bases matching TRBD1. Germline CDR1 reads WSHSY; CDR2 reads SAAADI. The ends lost 7 bases at V and 1 base at J; junction bases unmatched: 4. The CDR3 runs 14 residues. The CDR3 here is CASKDRGLSYEQYF. In DNA form, the CDR3 reads TGCGCCAGCAAAGACAGGGGGCTTTCCTACGAGCAGTACTTC.

The CDR3 DNA sequence: TGTGCTAGTGGTTTGGCCGGGACAGGTGAAGAGACCCAGTACTTC. It codes for CASGLAGTGEETQYF. The chain links TRBV12-5 to TRBJ2-5, with 8 nucleotides matching TRBD1. V lost 1 base, J lost 3 bases, and 4 bases stayed unmatched. The CDR3 runs to 15 residues. Germline V CDR1 and CDR2: LGHNT, FRNRAP.

The chain uses TRBV9 and TRBJ1-1; no clear D. V lost 6 bases and J lost 7, with 13 bases in between. Looked up from germline, CDR1 is SGDLS and CDR2 is YYNGEE. The CDR3 runs 12 residues. In nucleotides, the CDR3 is TGTGCCAGCAAGCCCGGACGGCATGAAGCTTTCTTT. This sequence encodes CASKPGRHEAFF.

The V gene is TRBV10-2, the J gene TRBJ1-2; no definite D call. Germline values: CDR1 WSHSY, CDR2 SAAADI. The CDR3 contains 14 residues. V was trimmed by 6 bases and J by 8 bases, leaving 19 bases between them. In DNA form, the CDR3 reads TGCGCCAGCAGCTCCCTCCTAGGAGGTCTGGGCTACACCTTC. This gives the protein CASSSLLGGLGYTF.

The chain links TRBV5-1 to TRBJ2-6, with 9 bases that match TRBD1. The CDR3 runs 17 residues. Germline V gives CDR1 SGHRS, CDR2 YFSETQ. V shed 4 bases, J shed 0 bases, and the junction held 5 bases outside the gene matches. In DNA form, the CDR3 reads TGCGCCAGCAGCCCAGACAGGGGGAGCTCTGGGGCCAACGTCCTGACTTTC. This translates into CASSPDRGSSGANVLTF.

The chain links TRBV19 to TRBJ1-2; 10 bases map to TRBD1. CDR3 length equals 14 residues. The V gene end was trimmed by 3 bases and the J gene end by 4 bases; junction bases not matched to a gene: 2. Germline V gene lookup returns CDR1 LNHDA and CDR2 SQIVND (reference sequence). The CDR3 DNA sequence: TGTGCCAGTAGTATGTGGGACAGGGGCTATGGCTACACCTTC. Protein: CASSMWDRGYGYTF. The full variable domain, its missing parts supplied by reference TRBV19 and TRBJ1-2, is DGGITQSPKYLFRKEGQNVTLSCEQNLNHDAMYWYRQDPGQGLRLIYYSQIVNDFQKGDIAEGYSVSREKKESFPLTVTSAQKNPTAFYLCASSMWDRGYGYTFGSGTRLTVV.

This clone was seen once. The J gene is TRBJ1-6, the V gene TRBV28, with 9 bases fitting TRBD1. Trimming took 9 bases from V and 0 from J; bases not matched to a gene: 12. Germline V lookup: CDR1 MDHEN, CDR2 SYDVKM. The CDR3 is 18 amino acids. DNA for the CDR3: TGTGCCAGTCGGTCCGGGACAGGGTTTAGCTCCTATAATTCACCCCTCCACTTT. Translation gives CASRSGTGFSSYNSPLHF.

This sequence joins TRBV4-1 and TRBJ1-2, with a possible D match to TRBD1 (5 bases). The ends were cut back, 1 base at V and 5 bases at J, with 11 bases in the middle. This CDR3 contains 14 residues. Germline V gene sequence: CDR1 MGHRA, CDR2 YSYEKL. CDR3: CASSQGYQGYGYTF. The CDR3 region has the DNA TGCGCCAGCAGCCAAGGTTACCAGGGATATGGCTACACCTTC.

J is TRBJ2-5 and V is TRBV6-5; no clear D. The J call may be in error: the DNA end matches TRBJ2-7 better. Germline loops: CDR1 MNHEY, CDR2 SVGAGI. CDR3 size: 13 residues. The CDR3 sequence: CASGPRPPYEQYF. Here the CDR3 DNA reads TGTGCCAGCGGGCCCAGGCCGCCCTACGAGCAGTACTTC.

The CDR3 region is CASSPLGPRDIQYF. The CDR3 DNA is TGTGCCAGCAGCCCCCTGGGACCACGCGACATTCAGTACTTC. The chain employs TRBV7-6 and TRBJ2-4, with D perhaps assigned TRBD1 or TRBD2 (5 bases each). Trimming stripped 5 bases from V and 8 bases from J, with 16 bases between. From germline, CDR1 is SGHVS and CDR2 FNYEAQ. The CDR3 extends over 14 amino acids.

The chain has TRBV2 and TRBJ1-2; TRBD1 aligns across 7 bases. This CDR3 spans 16 amino acids. The V gene end was trimmed by 7 bases and the J gene end by 6 bases; junction bases not matched to a gene: 17. Germline CDR1 reads SNHLY; CDR2 reads FYNNEI. The CDR3 region has the DNA TGTGCCAGCATGGGGTATAACGCGGACAGGAAGGATGGCTACACCTTC. It codes for CASMGYNADRKDGYTF. Full variable domain (outside the CDR3, taken from reference TRBV2 and TRBJ1-2): EPEVTQTPSHQVTQMGQEVILRCVPISNHLYFYWYRQILGQKVEFLVSFYNNEISEKSEIFDDQFSVERPDGSNFTLKIRSTKLEDSAMYFCASMGYNADRKDGYTFGSGTRLTVV.

The gene calls are TRBV2 and TRBJ2-7, with 7 bases fitting TRBD1. The CDR3 extends over 15 amino acids. Germline V lookup: CDR1 SNHLY, CDR2 FYNNEI. Trimming removed 7 bases from V and 2 bases from J; junction bases left unmatched: 11. The CDR3 bases are TGTGCCAGCAAATCGATCCGGGACAGAACCTACGAGCAGTACTTC. Protein product: CASKSIRDRTYEQYF.

V usage is TRBV9 and J usage is TRBJ1-2, with TRBD1 identical over 11 bases. The V gene's germline CDR1 is SGDLS and CDR2 YYNGEE. CDR3 length: 14 amino acids. Losses at the gene ends were 3 bases for V and 7 bases for J; bases not matched to a gene: 5. CDR3 DNA: TGTGCCAGCAGCGGGCGGGGACAGGGGGTTGGCTACACCTTC. It encodes CASSGRGQGVGYTF.

The chain links TRBV18 to TRBJ2-4; D call uncertain. Germline CDR1 is KGHSH and CDR2 is LQKENI. With 3 bases removed from V and 5 bases from J, the gap between germline ends came to 11 bases. This CDR3 has 14 residues. This chain's CDR3 is CASSPAFVENIQYF. The CDR3 DNA reads TGTGCCAGCTCACCTGCGTTTGTGGAAAACATTCAGTACTTC.

The chain recombines TRBV7-9 with TRBJ2-5, with 9 nucleotides matching TRBD1. The V segment lost 2 bases and the J segment 1 base; nucleotides outside the gene matches: 8. Germline assignment: CDR1 SEHNR and CDR2 FQNEAQ (reference sequence). This CDR3 comprises 17 residues. The CDR3 spells CASSLTSIQGAQETQYF. CDR3 coding DNA: TGTGCCAGCAGCTTAACGTCAATACAGGGGGCCCAAGAGACCCAGTACTTC. Looking up the rest from reference TRBV7-9 and TRBJ2-5 gives the full variable domain: DTGVSQNPRHKITKRGQNVTFRCDPISEHNRLYWYRQTLGQGPEFLTYFQNEAQLEKSRLLSDRFSAERPKGSFSTLEIQRTEQGDSAMYLCASSLTSIQGAQETQYFGPGTRLLVL.